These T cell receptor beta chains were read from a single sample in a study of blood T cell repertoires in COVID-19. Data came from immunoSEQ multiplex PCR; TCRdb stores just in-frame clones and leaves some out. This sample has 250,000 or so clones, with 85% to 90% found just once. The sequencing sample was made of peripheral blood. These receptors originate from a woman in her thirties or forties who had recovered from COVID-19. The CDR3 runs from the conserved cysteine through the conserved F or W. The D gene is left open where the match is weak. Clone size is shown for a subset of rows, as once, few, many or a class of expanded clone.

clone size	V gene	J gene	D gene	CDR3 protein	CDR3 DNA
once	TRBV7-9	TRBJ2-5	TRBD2	CASSLATSWGLAGGETQYF	TGTGCCAGCAGCTTGGCGACCTCCTGGGGACTAGCGGGAGGAGAGACCCAGTACTTC
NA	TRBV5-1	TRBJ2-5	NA	CASSRTGQSQETQYF	TGCGCCAGCAGCCGTACTGGACAATCTCAAGAGACCCAGTACTTC
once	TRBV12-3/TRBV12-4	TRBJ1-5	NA	CASQGQFNQPQHF	TGTGCCAGCCAAGGACAGTTCAATCAGCCCCAGCATTTT
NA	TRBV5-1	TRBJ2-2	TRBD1	CASRETGQNTGELFF	TGCGCCAGCAGGGAGACAGGGCAGAACACCGGGGAGCTGTTTTTT
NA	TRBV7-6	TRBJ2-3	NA	CASSLGSGWDTQYF	TGTGCCAGCAGCTTAGGCTCGGGGTGGGATACGCAGTATTTT
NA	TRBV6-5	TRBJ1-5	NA	CASSRGLSNQPQHF	TGTGCCAGCAGCCGAGGGCTTAGCAATCAGCCCCAGCATTTT
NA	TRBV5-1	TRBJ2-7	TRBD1	CASSLGQVEQYF	TGCGCCAGCAGCCTAGGACAGGTTGAGCAGTACTTC
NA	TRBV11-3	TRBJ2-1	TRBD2	CASSYIAGGAINEQFF	TGTGCCAGCAGCTATATAGCGGGAGGAGCAATAAATGAGCAGTTCTTC
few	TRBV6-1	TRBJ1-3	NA	CASSELGTIYF	TGTGCCAGCAGTGAACTAGGCACCATATATTTT
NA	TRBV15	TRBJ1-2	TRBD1	CATRQGVSAGYTF	TGTGCCACCCGACAGGGGGTGAGCGCTGGCTACACCTTC
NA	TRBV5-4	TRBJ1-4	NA	CASSLNGEKLFF	TGTGCCAGCAGCTTAAACGGGGAAAAACTGTTTTTT
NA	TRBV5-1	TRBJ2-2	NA	CASSLVSRAVGELFF	TGCGCCAGCAGCTTGGTATCCAGGGCTGTCGGGGAGCTGTTTTTT
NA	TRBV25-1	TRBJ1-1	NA	CASSGGFRRDTEAFF	TGTGCCAGCAGTGGTGGTTTCAGGCGAGACACTGAAGCTTTCTTT
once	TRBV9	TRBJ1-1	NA	CASSLGGHTEAFF	TGTGCCAGCAGCCTCGGGGGGCACACTGAAGCTTTCTTT
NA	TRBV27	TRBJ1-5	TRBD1	CASSRNRGNQPQHF	TGTGCCAGCAGTAGAAACAGGGGAAATCAGCCCCAGCATTTT
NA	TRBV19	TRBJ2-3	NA	CASSMRDTQYF	TGTGCCAGTAGTATGAGGGATACGCAGTATTTT
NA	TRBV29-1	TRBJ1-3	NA	CSVCSSDGNTIYF	TGCAGCGTTTGTAGCTCAGACGGAAACACCATATATTTT
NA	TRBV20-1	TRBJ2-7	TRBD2	CSAGGAAEVYF	TGCAGTGCGGGAGGGGCGGCGGAGGTGTACTTC
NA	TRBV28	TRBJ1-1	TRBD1	CASSAYDRGTEAFF	TGTGCCAGCAGTGCGTACGACAGGGGTACTGAAGCTTTCTTT
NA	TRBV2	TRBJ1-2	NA	CASSETAGSYGYTF	TGTGCCAGCAGTGAAACGGCAGGGTCCTATGGCTACACCTTC
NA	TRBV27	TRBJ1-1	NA	CASSSGLGTFNTEAFF	TGTGCCAGCAGTTCAGGACTGGGAACCTTTAACACTGAAGCTTTCTTT
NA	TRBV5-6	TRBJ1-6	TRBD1	CASSARQGSYNSPLHF	TGTGCCAGCAGCGCCCGACAGGGGTCCTATAATTCACCCCTCCACTTT
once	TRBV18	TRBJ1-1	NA	CASSSENTEAFF	TGTGCCAGCTCGTCAGAGAACACTGAAGCTTTCTTT
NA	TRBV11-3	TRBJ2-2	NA	CASSLWGGTNTGELFF	TGTGCCAGCAGCTTATGGGGCGGGACGAACACCGGGGAGCTGTTTTTT
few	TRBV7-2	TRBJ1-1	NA	CASSLAFGAEAFF	TGTGCCAGCAGCTTGGCGTTCGGAGCTGAAGCTTTCTTT
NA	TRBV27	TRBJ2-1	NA	CASSLNRESYNEQFF	TGTGCCAGCAGTTTAAACAGGGAGTCCTACAATGAGCAGTTCTTC
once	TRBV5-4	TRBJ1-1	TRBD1	CASSGGQGEMNTEAFF	TGTGCCAGCAGCGGGGGACAGGGGGAAATGAACACTGAAGCTTTCTTT
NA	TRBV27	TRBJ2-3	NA	CASSWWRGTDTQYF	TGTGCCAGCAGTTGGTGGCGGGGCACAGATACGCAGTATTTT
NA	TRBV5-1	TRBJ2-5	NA	CASSSPYQETQYF	TGCGCCAGCAGCTCCCCGTACCAAGAGACCCAGTACTTC
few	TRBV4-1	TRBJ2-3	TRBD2	CASSSLVGEGATQYF	TGCGCCAGCAGCTCGCTAGTGGGGGAGGGAGCTACGCAGTATTTT
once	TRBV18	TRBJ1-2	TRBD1	CASSLDRDRGYTF	TGTGCCAGCTCACTCGACAGGGATAGAGGCTACACCTTC
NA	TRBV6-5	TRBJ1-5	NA	CASVIQGFQPQHF	TGTGCCAGCGTCATACAGGGATTTCAGCCCCAGCATTTT
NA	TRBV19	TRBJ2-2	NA	CATNRADTGELFF	TGTGCCACGAACAGGGCCGACACCGGGGAGCTGTTTTTT
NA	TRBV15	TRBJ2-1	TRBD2	CATSKASGRAEGNEQFF	TGTGCCACCAGCAAAGCTAGCGGGAGGGCGGAAGGGAATGAGCAGTTCTTC
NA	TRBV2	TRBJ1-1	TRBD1	CASSEETGGLTEAFF	TGTGCCAGCAGTGAGGAGACAGGGGGCTTGACTGAAGCTTTCTTT
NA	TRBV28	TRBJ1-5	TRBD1	CASRRQGEQPQHF	TGTGCCAGCAGAAGACAGGGGGAGCAGCCCCAGCATTTT
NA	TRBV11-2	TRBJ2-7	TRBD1	CASSLEIADRGYEQYF	TGTGCCAGCAGCTTAGAAATCGCGGACAGGGGCTACGAGCAGTACTTC
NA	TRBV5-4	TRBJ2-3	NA	CASSLSGFTDTQYF	TGTGCCAGCAGCTTGAGCGGGTTCACAGATACGCAGTATTTT
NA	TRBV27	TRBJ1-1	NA	CASSLYAGVDTEAFF	TGTGCCAGCAGTTTATATGCAGGGGTGGACACTGAAGCTTTCTTT
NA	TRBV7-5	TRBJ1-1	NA	CVRSSMNTEAFF	TGTGTCAGAAGCTCAATGAACACTGAAGCTTTCTTT
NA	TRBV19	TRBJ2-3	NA	CASQPLAASTDTQYF	TGTGCCAGTCAACCTTTAGCGGCAAGCACAGATACGCAGTATTTT
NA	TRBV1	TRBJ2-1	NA	CTSEASGRIFEQFF	TGCACCAGCGAAGCTAGCGGGAGGATCTTTGAGCAGTTCTTC
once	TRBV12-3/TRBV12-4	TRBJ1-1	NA	CASSLRGGAFF	TGTGCCAGCAGTTTACGGGGGGGAGCTTTCTTT
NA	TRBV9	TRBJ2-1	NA	CASSAGSGLEQFF	TGTGCCAGCAGCGCGGGCTCAGGGCTTGAGCAGTTCTTC
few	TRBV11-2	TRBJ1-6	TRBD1	CASSTTGLHSPLHF	TGTGCCAGCAGCACGACAGGGCTCCATTCACCCCTCCACTTT
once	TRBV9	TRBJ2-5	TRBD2	CASNKLAEETQYF	TGTGCCAGCAACAAACTAGCGGAAGAGACCCAGTACTTC
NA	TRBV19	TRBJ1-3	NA	CASSTAASSGNTIYF	TGTGCCAGTAGTACCGCGGCCAGCTCTGGAAACACCATATATTTT
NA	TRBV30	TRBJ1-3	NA	CAWSDQGKNTIYF	TGTGCCTGGAGTGATCAGGGTAAAAACACCATATATTTT
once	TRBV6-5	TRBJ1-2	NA	CASSFNRDNYGYTF	TGTGCCAGCAGTTTCAATCGGGATAACTATGGCTACACCTTC
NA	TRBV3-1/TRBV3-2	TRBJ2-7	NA	CASSQDLGWPYEQYF	TGTGCCAGCAGCCAAGATCTTGGCTGGCCCTACGAGCAGTACTTC
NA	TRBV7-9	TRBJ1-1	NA	CASSSAGTTGNTEAFF	TGTGCCAGCAGCTCAGCGGGGACGACAGGGAACACTGAAGCTTTCTTT
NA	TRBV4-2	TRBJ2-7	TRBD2	CASSQGGVAYEQYF	TGTGCCAGCAGCCAGGGGGGGGTCGCTTACGAGCAGTACTTC
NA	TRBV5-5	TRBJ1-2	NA	CASTPFRDKGPYGYTF	TGTGCCAGCACACCATTTCGGGACAAGGGACCCTATGGCTACACCTTC
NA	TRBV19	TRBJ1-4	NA	CASSNVASEKLFF	TGTGCCAGTAGTAATGTGGCCTCTGAAAAACTGTTTTTT